This TCR beta chain stems from a study of cytomegalovirus exposure and HLA in healthy donors. V lost 3 bases to trimming and J lost 4 bases; unmatched junction nucleotides: 12. CDR1 is LNHDA and CDR2 is SQIVND in the germline V gene (reference sequence). The CDR3 contains 17 residues. PCR amplification relied on 60 Vbeta primers (plus 13 Jbeta primers). In the study's own analysis: Tens of millions of unique TCR beta chains, roughly 10 million shared, were counted in a later analysis. Libraries were prepared by immunoSEQ multiplex PCR; TCRdb keeps only in-frame clonotypes and omits some of them. Clone size and V and J calls were adopted from that table, with D and trimming inferred from the DNA. The data hold about 150,000 clones, with around three quarters observed a single time.

The sequenced material came from PBMCs. The V gene is TRBV19, the J gene TRBJ2-7; 10 nucleotides agree with TRBD2. This clonotype originated in a man aged 40-49 years in good health and CMV-seropositive. Written as DNA, the CDR3 is TGTGCCAGTAGTATCTCTACTAGCGGGAAAAGCCTTTACGAGCAGTACTTC. Translated: CASSISTSGKSLYEQYF.